This T cell receptor beta chain comes out of a study of cytomegalovirus exposure and HLA in healthy donors. This clone was detected a few times. Its antigen remains unknown. PCR was performed using 60 Vbeta and 13 Jbeta primers. Clones were sequenced by immunoSEQ multiplex PCR, and TCRdb holds only the in-frame ones, with some missing. The repertoire holds around 70,000 clones, with over 70% as singletons. Study-wide results and caveats: In a later analysis, parvovirus B19, influenza, CMV and Epstein-Barr virus appeared linked to several top co-occurrence clusters. In vitro data verified a few CMV-associated chains as specific for CMV antigens.

Germline assignment: CDR1 ENHRY and CDR2 SYGVKD. Unmatched junction bases numbered 9, after V lost 6 bases and J lost 9 bases. This CDR3 has 14 amino acids. The receptor comes from a man between 65 and 85 years old in good health and CMV-seronegative. The rearrangement links TRBV10-3 to TRBJ2-1; 9 bases align to TRBD2. The sequenced sample consisted of PBMCs. The CDR3 loop reads CAIRGSGSSSEQFF. CDR3 coding DNA: TGTGCCATCAGAGGTAGCGGGAGTTCGAGTGAGCAGTTCTTC.